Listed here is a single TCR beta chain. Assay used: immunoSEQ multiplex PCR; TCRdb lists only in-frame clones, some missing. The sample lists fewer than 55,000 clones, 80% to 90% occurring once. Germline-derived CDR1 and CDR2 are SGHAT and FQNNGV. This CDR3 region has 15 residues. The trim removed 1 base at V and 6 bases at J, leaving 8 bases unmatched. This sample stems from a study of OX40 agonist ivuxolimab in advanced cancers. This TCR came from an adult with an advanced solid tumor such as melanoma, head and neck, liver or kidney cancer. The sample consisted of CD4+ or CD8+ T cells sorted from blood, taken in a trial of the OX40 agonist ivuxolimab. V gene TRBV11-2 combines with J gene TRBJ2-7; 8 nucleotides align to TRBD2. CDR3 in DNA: TGTGCCAGCAGCTTAGTACCGGGAGGGCCTTCCGAGCAGTACTTC. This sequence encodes CASSLVPGGPSEQYF.